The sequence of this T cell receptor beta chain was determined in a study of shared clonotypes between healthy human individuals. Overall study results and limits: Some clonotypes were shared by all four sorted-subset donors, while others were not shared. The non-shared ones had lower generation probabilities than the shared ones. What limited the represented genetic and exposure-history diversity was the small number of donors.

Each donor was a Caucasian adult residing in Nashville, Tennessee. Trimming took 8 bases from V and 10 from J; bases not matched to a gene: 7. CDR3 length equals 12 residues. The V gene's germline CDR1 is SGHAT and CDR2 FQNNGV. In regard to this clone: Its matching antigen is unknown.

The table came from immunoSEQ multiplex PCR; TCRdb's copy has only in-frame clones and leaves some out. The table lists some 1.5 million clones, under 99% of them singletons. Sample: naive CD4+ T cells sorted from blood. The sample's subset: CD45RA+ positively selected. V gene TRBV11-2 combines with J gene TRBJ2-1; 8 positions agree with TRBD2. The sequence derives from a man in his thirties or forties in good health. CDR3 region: CASPGTSGEQFF. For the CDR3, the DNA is TGTGCCAGCCCCGGGACTAGTGGGGAGCAGTTCTTC.